The 10 T cell receptor beta chains reported below all come from one sample, sequenced in a study of T cells in Graves' hyperthyroidism and ophthalmopathy. The CDR3 regions of TCR beta were amplified from RNA transcripts. First-round RT-PCR targeting the TCR CDR3 was performed with the HTBI primer set. TCRdb recomputed calls from the multiplex PCR reads with MiXCR, one row per CDR3 protein. The profile shows about 560,000 distinct CDR3 sequences, around 17% of them singletons. Material for sequencing was blood. These receptor sequences come from a woman under 30 with Graves' hyperthyroidism.

Ten or more counts support this clonotype. This rearrangement joins TRBV20-1 to TRBJ2-2, with 12 bases aligning to TRBD2. The CDR3 is 19 residues long. V was clipped by 0 bases and J by 4 bases; unmatched bases: 12. Germline lookup yields CDR1 DFQATT and CDR2 SNEGSKA (reference sequence). CDR3 sequence: CSARDHGSSGGAGTGELFF. CDR3 sequence (DNA): TGCAGTGCTAGAGATCATGGATCTAGCGGGGGGGCAGGCACCGGGGAGCTGTTTTTT.

This clonotype was observed a few times. The chain links TRBV28 to TRBJ2-6, with D perhaps assigned TRBD1 or TRBD2 (6 bases each). Germline lookup yields CDR1 MDHEN and CDR2 SYDVKM. V lost 8 bases and J lost 0, with 20 bases in between. The CDR3 covers 18 residues. CDR3 loop: CASCIRGLPSSGANVLTF. CDR3 coding DNA: TGTGCCAGCTGTATTCGGGGGCTCCCCTCCTCTGGGGCCAACGTCCTGACTTTC.

A few counts support this clonotype. This sequence joins TRBV24-1 and TRBJ1-3; 8 bases match TRBD1. V lost 7 bases, J lost 3 bases, and 7 bases stayed unmatched. This CDR3 has 15 residues. Germline V gives CDR1 KGHDR, CDR2 SFDVKD. The CDR3 sequence is CATRNPTGGGNTIYF. DNA of the CDR3: TGTGCCACCAGAAACCCCACAGGGGGTGGAAACACCATATATTTT.

This chain links TRBV20-1 with TRBJ1-1, with D possibly matching TRBD1 (5 bases). Germline V gene data show CDR1 as DFQATT and CDR2 as SNEGSKA (reference sequence). Between the trimmed V and J ends, which lost 2 bases and 1 base, there was a span of 8 bases. CDR3 length equals 13 residues. In DNA, the CDR3 is TGCAGTGCTAGACGCGGGGGGAACACTGAAGCTTTCTTT. Its translation: CSARRGGNTEAFF.

The chain employs TRBV9 and TRBJ1-6; D not certain. This CDR3 spans 18 amino acids. Deletions cut 0 bases from V and 0 bases from J, with 13 bases between. The germline V gene encodes CDR1 SGDLS and CDR2 YYNGEE. The chain's CDR3 is CASSVGVGLSSYNSPLHF. In DNA, the CDR3 is TGTGCCAGCAGCGTAGGCGTCGGCCTTAGCTCCTATAATTCACCCCTCCACTTT.

In the case of this clonotype: This may arise from a read error, as a much more abundant clone is one base away. This rearrangement joins TRBV6-1 to TRBJ2-7; TRBD1 aligns across 8 bases. The closer fit of TRBJ2-1 to the DNA end suggests the J call may be wrong. Per germline, CDR1 MNHNS and CDR2 SASEGT. The CDR3 loop spans 14 amino acids. The CDR3 here is CASRPDRVRYEQFF. CDR3 sequence (DNA): TGTGCCAGCAGGCCGGACAGGGTGCGATACGAGCAGTTCTTC.

This clonotype was observed a few times. V and J are TRBV11-2 and TRBJ2-1, with TRBD2 as a possible D gene (5 bases). The V and J ends lost 5 bases and 5 bases respectively, with 19 bases between them. Germline values: CDR1 SGHAT, CDR2 FQNNGV. The length of the CDR3 is 16 residues. The CDR3 is CASSPRTGTLNNEQFF. CDR3 nucleotide sequence: TGTGCCAGCAGCCCCAGGACGGGAACCCTTAACAATGAGCAGTTCTTC. Together with reference TRBV11-2 and TRBJ2-1, the CDR3 gives the full variable domain: EAGVAQSPRYKIIEKRQSVAFWCNPISGHATLYWYQQILGQGPKLLIQFQNNGVVDDSQLPKDRFSAERLKGVDSTLKIQPAKLEDSAVYLCASSPRTGTLNNEQFFGPGTRLTVL.

This clonotype was counted at least ten times. The V and J genes are TRBV28 and TRBJ2-7; D is undetermined. Germline V CDR1 and CDR2: MDHEN, SYDVKM. This CDR3 contains 12 residues. V was clipped by 7 bases and J by 4 bases, with 11 bases between them. The CDR3: CASNPQGYEQYF. CDR3 in DNA: TGTGCCAGCAATCCTCAAGGTTACGAGCAGTACTTC.

This rearrangement joins TRBV12-3 or TRBV12-4 to TRBJ1-1, with D unclear. Trimming shortened V by 3 bases and J by 0 bases, and 8 bases separated the two germline ends. The CDR3 has 14 residues. CDR3 amino acids: CASSFPLVNTEAFF. The CDR3 DNA reads TGTGCCAGCAGTTTCCCATTAGTGAACACTGAAGCTTTCTTT.

This clonotype showed up many times. The chain joins TRBV28 to TRBJ2-5, with D possibly TRBD1 on 5 matching bases. The CDR3 sequence is 15 residues long. V gave up 6 bases and J gave up 5 bases, with 19 bases separating them. Germline V lookup: CDR1 MDHEN, CDR2 SYDVKM. CDR3 coding DNA: TGTGCCAGCAGCTTTAATAACCAGGGTCGGGAGACCCAGTACTTC. This codes for CASSFNNQGRETQYF.